One and the same sample provided the 25 T cell receptor beta chains below, sequenced in a study of control samples from healthy donors and cancer patients. Assay: immunoSEQ multiplex PCR; the TCRdb copy retains only in-frame clones and omits some. In the table there are approximately 120,000 clones, 75% to 90% of which are singletons. The source material was blood. These receptors were collected from a woman in her forties or fifties in good health.

The V gene is TRBV6-4, the J gene TRBJ2-2, with D possibly being TRBD2 (5 bases). CDR3 length: 12 amino acids. Trimming left V 6 bases short and J 5 bases short, with 7 bases between. CDR1 is MRHNA and CDR2 is SNTAGT in the germline V gene. For the CDR3, the DNA is TGTGCCAGCAGGAGAGGGACCGGGGAGCTGTTTTTT. It encodes CASRRGTGELFF.

V is TRBV2 and J is TRBJ1-6; D possibly corresponds to TRBD1 (5 bases). Trimming stripped 6 bases from V and 10 bases from J, with 16 bases between. The CDR3 has 14 amino acids. In germline, CDR1 is SNHLY, CDR2 FYNNEI. The CDR3 is CASRAGAVRSPLHF. The CDR3 DNA reads as TGTGCCAGCAGGGCTGGGGCGGTCCGCTCACCCCTCCACTTT. The full variable domain, rest sourced from reference TRBV2 and TRBJ1-6, is EPEVTQTPSHQVTQMGQEVILRCVPISNHLYFYWYRQILGQKVEFLVSFYNNEISEKSEIFDDQFSVERPDGSNFTLKIRSTKLEDSAMYFCASRAGAVRSPLHFGNGTRLTVT.

The chain carries TRBV7-9 and TRBJ2-5; the D gene is possibly TRBD2 (6 bases). Germline V CDR1 and CDR2: SEHNR, FQNEAQ (reference sequence). V was shortened by 5 bases and J by 5 bases, with 15 bases between the two germline ends. There are 14 residues in the CDR3. CDR3 nucleotide sequence: TGTGCCAGCAGCCCGCCGTATGGGGGGGAGACCCAGTACTTC. Amino acid sequence: CASSPPYGGETQYF.

The chain joins TRBV7-2 to TRBJ1-2, with 9 bases identical to TRBD1. In germline, CDR1 is SGHTA, CDR2 FQGNSA. The trim removed 5 bases at V and 11 bases at J, leaving 6 bases unmatched. This CDR3 is 12 amino acids long. CDR3 residues: CASSPQGAGYTF. For the CDR3, the DNA is TGTGCCAGCAGCCCACAGGGGGCTGGTTACACCTTC.

V is TRBV4-1 and J is TRBJ1-1, with D uncertain. The germline V gene encodes CDR1 MGHRA and CDR2 YSYEKL. The CDR3 sequence is 13 residues long. V shed 0 bases and J shed 7 bases, with 9 bases lying between them. For the CDR3, the DNA is TGCGCCAGCAGCCAAGACTCAGGTTATGAAGCTTTCTTT. Protein sequence: CASSQDSGYEAFF.

The genes are TRBV9 and TRBJ1-5; D uncertain. The CDR3 covers 14 residues. With 0 bases removed from V and 7 bases from J, the gap between germline ends came to 11 bases. CDR1 is SGDLS, CDR2 YYNGEE, per germline. DNA of the CDR3: TGTGCCAGCAGCGTAGGTACGGGAGGGCAGCCCCAGCATTTT. Encoded protein: CASSVGTGGQPQHF.

The chain recombines TRBV7-8 with TRBJ2-1, with TRBD2 matching 8 bases. J lost 16 bases, V lost 3 bases, and 11 bases had no gene match. CDR3 length equals 13 residues. The germline V gene has CDR1 SGHVS and CDR2 FQNEAQ. CDR3 in DNA: TGTGCCAGCAGCTTGGGACTAGGCTTGATGACTTTCTTC. This encodes CASSLGLGLMTFF. The full variable domain, rest sourced from reference TRBV7-8 and TRBJ2-1, is GAGVSQSPRYKVAKRGQDVALRCDPISGHVSLFWYQQALGQGPEFLTYFQNEAQLDKSGLPSDRFFAERPEGSVSTLKIQRTQQEDSAVYLCASSLGLGLMTFFGPGTRLTVL.

The chain combines TRBV7-6 with TRBJ2-2, with D possibly matching TRBD1 (5 bases). Germline V gene sequence: CDR1 SGHVS, CDR2 FNYEAQ. The CDR3 sequence is 17 residues long. Trimming took 2 bases from V and 2 from J, leaving 15 bases between them. CDR3 loop: CASSLWRDRPNTGELFF. The CDR3 region has the DNA TGTGCCAGCAGCTTATGGCGAGACAGACCTAACACCGGGGAGCTGTTTTTT.

The chain is built from TRBV29-1 and TRBJ2-7; TRBD2 aligns across 13 bases. Germline V gene sequence: CDR1 SQVTM, CDR2 ANQGSEA. The length of the CDR3 is 16 residues. Losses at the gene ends were 3 bases for V and 0 bases for J; bases not matched to a gene: 5. The CDR3 reads CSVEGLAGLGSYEQYF. The CDR3 DNA reads as TGCAGCGTTGAGGGACTAGCGGGGCTTGGCTCCTACGAGCAGTACTTC.

The rearrangement uses TRBV4-3 and TRBJ1-3; TRBD1 is a possible D gene (5 bases). Germline CDR1 and CDR2: LGHNA and YSLEER. Trimming cost V 2 bases and J 2 bases, with 16 bases left between them. CDR3 length: 17 amino acids. The CDR3 DNA follows: TGCGCCAGCAGCCAAAAAACCACAGGTGTAGCTGGAAACACCATATATTTT. Its protein product is CASSQKTTGVAGNTIYF.

The DNA for the CDR3 is TGTGCCAGCAGGCCAGGGAGCTCCTACAATGAGCAGTTCTTC. Its translation is CASRPGSSYNEQFF. V usage is TRBV9 and J usage is TRBJ2-1; D might be TRBD1 or TRBD2, each matching 5 bases. V was shortened by 5 bases and J by 0 bases, with 9 bases between the two germline ends. The CDR3 spans 14 residues. Germline-derived CDR1 and CDR2 are SGDLS and YYNGEE.

This clone was seen a single time. The V and J genes are TRBV18 and TRBJ1-2, with D uncertain. This CDR3 contains 13 residues. Germline CDR1 is KGHSH and CDR2 is LQKENI. With 3 bases removed from V and 8 bases from J, the gap between germline ends came to 13 bases. CDR3 nucleotides: TGTGCCAGCTCACCTGGGCAGGCCGAGGGCTACACCTTC. Translating gives CASSPGQAEGYTF.

The chain combines TRBV7-8 with TRBJ1-5; 10 bases align to TRBD1. Losses at the gene ends were 7 bases for V and 4 bases for J; bases not matched to a gene: 10. Germline V gene sequence: CDR1 SGHVS, CDR2 FQNEAQ. This CDR3 region has 16 residues. Here the CDR3 reads CASTRQGAPSNQPQHF. The CDR3 coding sequence is TGTGCCAGCACCCGACAGGGGGCACCCTCAAATCAGCCCCAGCATTTT.

The CDR3 coding sequence is TGTGCCAGCAGCCAAGCTTCGACAGGCTCCTATAATTCACCCCTCCACTTT. Translating gives CASSQASTGSYNSPLHF. The V call is TRBV3-1 (or the pseudogene TRBV3-2), the J call TRBJ1-6; the D gene is possibly TRBD1 (6 bases). Trimming stripped 1 base from V and 0 bases from J, with 10 bases between. This CDR3 is built from 17 residues. The germline V gene encodes CDR1 LGHDT and CDR2 YNNKEL (reference sequence).

This clone was seen only once. The V and J genes are TRBV30 and TRBJ1-1; D remains unclear. CDR1 and CDR2 (germline): GTSNPN, SVGIG (reference sequence). This CDR3 has 14 amino acids. V dropped 0 bases and J dropped 4 bases, with 12 bases sitting between them. The CDR3 DNA reads as TGTGCCTGGAGTGTAATTCCGCGAGGCACTGAAGCTTTCTTT. As protein: CAWSVIPRGTEAFF. The entire variable domain, with the rest obtained from reference TRBV30 and TRBJ1-1, is as follows: SQTIHQWPATLVQPVGSPLSLECTVEGTSNPNLYWYRQAAGRGLQLLFYSVGIGQISSEVPQNLSASRPQDRQFILSSKKLLLSDSGFYLCAWSVIPRGTEAFFGQGTRLTVV.

This chain uses TRBV6-2 or TRBV6-3 with TRBJ2-5, with 9 bases matching TRBD2. The CDR3 length is 16 residues. Germline V gives CDR1 MNHEY, CDR2 SVGEGT. With V trimmed by 4 bases and J by 3 bases, 9 bases remained unmatched. The CDR3 spells CASSSRGRAGKETQYF. Here the CDR3 DNA reads TGTGCCAGCAGTTCCCGCGGGAGGGCCGGTAAAGAGACCCAGTACTTC.

This chain connects TRBV3-1 (or the pseudogene TRBV3-2) to TRBJ2-3; TRBD2 matches 9 bases. Germline-derived CDR1 and CDR2 are LGHDT and YNNKEL (reference sequence). The V segment lost 2 bases and the J segment 4 bases; nucleotides outside the gene matches: 16. The CDR3 totals 19 residues. CDR3 in amino acids: CASSQLVVGTSILADTQYF. CDR3 in DNA: TGTGCCAGCAGCCAACTAGTAGTGGGGACTAGCATTTTAGCAGATACGCAGTATTTT.

V is TRBV12-3 or TRBV12-4 and J is TRBJ1-1; D uncertain. The V gene lost 5 bases and the J gene lost 4 bases, with 5 bases spanning the gap. CDR3 length: 11 residues. CDR3 nucleotide sequence: TGTGCCAGCAGTCGGGGCACTGAAGCTTTCTTT. Translation: CASSRGTEAFF.

This clone was detected only once. The rearrangement links TRBV13 to TRBJ2-7; D gene ambiguous. Germline V gives CDR1 PRHDT, CDR2 FYEKMQ (reference sequence). Deletions cut 5 bases from V and 3 bases from J, with 11 bases between. The CDR3 totals 13 residues. The CDR3: CASSHEDGYEQYF. The CDR3, as DNA: TGTGCCAGCAGCCACGAGGACGGCTACGAGCAGTACTTC.

This clone was found a few times. The chain is built from TRBV7-2 and TRBJ1-5; no reliable D call. This CDR3 region has 15 residues. In germline, CDR1 is SGHTA, CDR2 FQGNSA. V was clipped by 2 bases and J by 4 bases, with 12 bases between them. The CDR3 reads CASSLIWETNQPQHF. CDR3 DNA sequence: TGTGCCAGCAGCTTAATTTGGGAAACTAATCAGCCCCAGCATTTT. The variable domain in full, completed from reference TRBV7-2 and TRBJ1-5, reads GAGVSQSPSNKVTEKGKDVELRCDPISGHTALYWYRQSLGQGLEFLIYFQGNSAPDKSGLPSDRFSAERTGGSVSTLTIQRTQQEDSAVYLCASSLIWETNQPQHFGDGTRLSIL.

This rearrangement joins TRBV2 to TRBJ2-1; D unresolved. Germline V gene lookup returns CDR1 SNHLY and CDR2 FYNNEI. The CDR3 length is 14 residues. The ends were cut back, 8 bases at V and 7 bases at J, with 18 bases in the middle. The CDR3 reads CASAVTANRNEQFF. CDR3 DNA sequence: TGTGCCAGCGCTGTCACGGCGAATAGGAATGAGCAGTTCTTC.

The V and J genes are TRBV7-9 and TRBJ1-5; 7 bases are shared with TRBD1. Germline V CDR1 and CDR2: SEHNR, FQNEAQ (reference sequence). V lost 5 bases and J lost 4; bases outside the gene matches: 8. This CDR3 is 15 amino acids long. CDR3 in DNA: TGTGCCAGCAGCGCCGGTGCAGGGGGAAATCAGCCCCAGCATTTT. Protein: CASSAGAGGNQPQHF. Variable domain in full (rest from reference TRBV7-9 and TRBJ1-5): DTGVSQNPRHKITKRGQNVTFRCDPISEHNRLYWYRQTLGQGPEFLTYFQNEAQLEKSRLLSDRFSAERPKGSFSTLEIQRTEQGDSAMYLCASSAGAGGNQPQHFGDGTRLSIL.

V usage is TRBV19 and J usage is TRBJ1-1; D might be TRBD1 (5 bases). Trimming took off 5 bases at V and 1 base at J, with 14 bases between the two ends. This CDR3 has 15 amino acids. Germline values: CDR1 LNHDA, CDR2 SQIVND (reference sequence). The CDR3 bases are TGTGCCAGTAGTCGGACGAGGCAGGGGAACACTGAAGCTTTCTTT. This gives the protein CASSRTRQGNTEAFF.

The CDR3 loop reads CASSIGPSQHF. The DNA of the CDR3 is TGTGCCAGTAGTATAGGACCGTCCCAGCATTTT. The rearrangement joins TRBV19 to TRBJ1-5; D is uncertain. Germline CDR1 LNHDA, CDR2 SQIVND (reference sequence). The germline V and J ends were trimmed by 1 base and 11 bases, with 6 bases remaining between them. The CDR3 sequence is 11 residues long. Filled out from reference TRBV19 and TRBJ1-5, the complete variable domain reads DGGITQSPKYLFRKEGQNVTLSCEQNLNHDAMYWYRQDPGQGLRLIYYSQIVNDFQKGDIAEGYSVSREKKESFPLTVTSAQKNPTAFYLCASSIGPSQHFGDGTRLSIL.

The chain combines TRBV19 with TRBJ2-1; D not certain. Per the germline V gene, CDR1 is LNHDA and CDR2 is SQIVND (reference sequence). This CDR3 has 13 amino acids. Trimming removed 1 base at V and 6 bases at J, with 7 bases between. In DNA, the CDR3 is TGTGCCAGTAGTATAGGGCTACGCAATGAGCAGTTCTTC. The encoded protein is CASSIGLRNEQFF. The variable domain in full, with the rest retrieved from reference TRBV19 and TRBJ2-1, is DGGITQSPKYLFRKEGQNVTLSCEQNLNHDAMYWYRQDPGQGLRLIYYSQIVNDFQKGDIAEGYSVSREKKESFPLTVTSAQKNPTAFYLCASSIGLRNEQFFGPGTRLTVL.